The clone carrying this T cell receptor (beta chain) was seen repeatedly, ten times or more. The CDR3 consists of 16 residues. The sample is drawn from a study of early T cells in non-severe SARS-CoV-2 infection. TCRdb ran MiXCR on the 5' RACE reads and lists one entry per CDR3 protein. There are some 31,000 distinct CDR3 sequences in the sample; roughly 5.7% occur only once, and less than 6.5% lies in the top ten. The receptor's source is an adult who was a healthcare worker with PCR-confirmed SARS-CoV-2 infection or an uninfected control (not recorded which). Sequenced: whole blood. The J gene is TRBJ2-7, the V gene TRBV3-2; the table names TRBD2, a call not compared with the DNA. TRBV3-2 is a pseudogene. Here the CDR3 reads CASSQESAGGPNEQYV. The CDR3 DNA sequence: TGTGCCAGCAGCCAAGAGTCAGCGGGAGGGCCTAACGAGCAGTACGTC.